The 7 T cell receptor beta chains in this list originate from one sample, sequenced in a study of technical replicates of blood from a handful of donors. Method: immunoSEQ multiplex PCR; TCRdb's copy keeps in-frame clones and lacks some. The sample holds 55,000 to 75,000 clones, about nine tenths seen once. Sequenced input: PBMCs. These receptors were taken from a human donor in good health. Some clones in this sample may be carry-over from other donors' samples.

V gene TRBV29-1 combines with J gene TRBJ1-2; D remains unclear. Per the germline V gene, CDR1 is SQVTM and CDR2 is ANQGSEA. The germline V and J ends were trimmed by 7 bases and 2 bases, with 17 bases remaining between them. This CDR3 is 14 amino acids long. The DNA of the CDR3 is TGCAGCGGAACCCAGGTGTCGGGGAACTATGGCTACACCTTC. Translating it yields CSGTQVSGNYGYTF.

This chain links TRBV5-1 with TRBJ1-3, with D perhaps TRBD1 (6 bases). Germline-derived CDR1 and CDR2 are SGHRS and YFSETQ. The CDR3 is 16 residues long. V lost 0 bases and J lost 0, with 10 bases in between. In DNA form, the CDR3 reads TGCGCCAGCAGCTTGGCGGGGGGCGCCTCTGGAAACACCATATATTTT. Its protein product is CASSLAGGASGNTIYF.

The chain has TRBV11-2 and TRBJ1-1; no firm D call. V dropped 1 base and J dropped 2 bases, with 8 bases sitting between them. From germline, CDR1 is SGHAT and CDR2 FQNNGV. The length of the CDR3 is 14 residues. This CDR3 reads CASSLVAGNTEAFF. The CDR3 DNA is TGTGCCAGCAGCTTAGTTGCGGGAAACACTGAAGCTTTCTTT.

The chain couples TRBV20-1 to TRBJ2-3; no reliable D call. CDR1 DFQATT and CDR2 SNEGSKA come from the germline V gene (reference sequence). Trimming took 6 bases from V and 4 from J, leaving 8 bases between them. CDR3 length: 11 residues. CDR3 region: CSALAPDTQYF. The CDR3 region has the DNA TGCAGTGCCTTAGCTCCAGATACGCAGTATTTT.

The count of this clone is one. The V and J genes are TRBV5-1 and TRBJ1-2; the D gene is possibly TRBD1 (6 bases). Germline V gene data show CDR1 as SGHRS and CDR2 as YFSETQ. The CDR3 is 13 amino acids. The V gene lost 5 bases and the J gene lost 7 bases, with 15 bases spanning the gap. The CDR3 nucleotides read TGCGCCAGCAGAACGACAGGCCCGGGTGGCTACACCTTC. It encodes CASRTTGPGGYTF. Using reference TRBV5-1 and TRBJ1-2 for the parts outside the CDR3, the full variable domain is KAGVTQTPRYLIKTRGQQVTLSCSPISGHRSVSWYQQTPGQGLQFLFEYFSETQRNKGNFPGRFSGRQFSNSRSEMNVSTLELGDSALYLCASRTTGPGGYTFGSGTRLTVV.

The chain uses TRBV5-8 and TRBJ1-5; perhaps TRBD1 as D (6 bases). The germline V and J ends were trimmed by 6 bases and 1 base, with 11 bases remaining between them. Germline V gene lookup returns CDR1 SGHTS and CDR2 YDEGEE. The CDR3 is made up of 14 amino acids. The CDR3 DNA reads TGTGCCAGCAAGACAGGCGGAAGCAATCAGCCCCAGCATTTT. This encodes CASKTGGSNQPQHF.

This clone came up a few times. V is TRBV2 and J is TRBJ1-1; weak D call: TRBD1 (6 bases). V was trimmed by 5 bases and J by 1 base, leaving 14 bases between them. Per the germline V gene, CDR1 is SNHLY and CDR2 is FYNNEI. The CDR3 is made up of 15 amino acids. DNA for the CDR3: TGTGCCAGCAGTCGAAGGGACAAAACGAACACTGAAGCTTTCTTT. Amino acid sequence: CASSRRDKTNTEAFF.